This T cell receptor beta chain comes out of a study of blood T cell repertoires in COVID-19. Study context: COVID-19 samples collected from the United States, Italy and Spain covered acute and convalescent phases. In each case, the material was cDNA or gDNA derived from T cells, B-cell-depleted T cells, or PBMCs.

Germline V CDR1 and CDR2: ENHRY, SYGVKD. The CDR3 length is 15 residues. Deletions cut 3 bases from V and 0 bases from J, with 12 bases between. How the authors handled the data: Nucleated cell number was recorded as an estimate derived from reference gene primer amplification. Produced via immunoSEQ multiplex PCR; TCRdb's table is partial and in-frame only. V, J and clone size derive from that table, while D and trimming were established from the DNA sequence. The profile shows under 95,000 clones, under 85% of them singletons. The rearrangement uses TRBV10-3 and TRBJ2-7, with D hard to call. The receptor comes from a woman in her sixties or seventies with acute or convalescent COVID-19. The sequenced sample was peripheral blood. The CDR3 protein is CAISDQVRSSYEQYF. The DNA of the CDR3 is TGTGCCATCAGTGATCAGGTCCGTAGCTCCTACGAGCAGTACTTC.